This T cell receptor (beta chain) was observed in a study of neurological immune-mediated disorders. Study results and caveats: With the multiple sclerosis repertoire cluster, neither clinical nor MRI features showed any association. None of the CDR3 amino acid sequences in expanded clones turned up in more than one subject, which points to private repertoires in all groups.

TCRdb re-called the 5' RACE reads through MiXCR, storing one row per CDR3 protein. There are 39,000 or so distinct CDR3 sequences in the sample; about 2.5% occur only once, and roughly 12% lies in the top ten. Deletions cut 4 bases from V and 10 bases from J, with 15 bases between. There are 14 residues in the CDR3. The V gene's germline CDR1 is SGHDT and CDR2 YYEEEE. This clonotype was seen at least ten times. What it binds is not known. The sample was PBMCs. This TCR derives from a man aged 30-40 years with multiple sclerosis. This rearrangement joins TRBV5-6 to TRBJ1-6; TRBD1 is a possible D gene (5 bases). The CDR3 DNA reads TGTGCCAGCAGCCCCATCGCGGGACCCTCACCCCTCCACTTT. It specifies CASSPIAGPSPLHF.